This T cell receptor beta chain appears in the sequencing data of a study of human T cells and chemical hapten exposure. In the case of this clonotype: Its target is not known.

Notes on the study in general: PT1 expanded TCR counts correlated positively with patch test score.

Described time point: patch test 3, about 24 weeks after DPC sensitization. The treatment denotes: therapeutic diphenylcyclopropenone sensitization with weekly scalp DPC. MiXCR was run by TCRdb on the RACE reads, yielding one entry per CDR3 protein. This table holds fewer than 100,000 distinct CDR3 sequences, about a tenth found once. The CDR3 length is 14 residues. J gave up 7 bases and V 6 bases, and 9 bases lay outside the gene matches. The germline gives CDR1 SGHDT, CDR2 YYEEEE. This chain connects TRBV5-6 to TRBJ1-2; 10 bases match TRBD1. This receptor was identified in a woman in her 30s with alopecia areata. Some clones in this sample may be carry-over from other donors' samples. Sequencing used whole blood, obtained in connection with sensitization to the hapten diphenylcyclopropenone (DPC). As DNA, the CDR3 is TGTGCCAGCAACTCCGGGACAGGGGCTCCTGGCTACACCTTC. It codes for CASNSGTGAPGYTF.